The clone carrying this T cell receptor (beta chain) was observed a few times. Its cognate antigen is unknown. Time point of the sample: patch test 1, 2 weeks after DPC sensitization. Noted treatment: therapeutic diphenylcyclopropenone sensitization with weekly scalp DPC. These data originate in a study of human T cells and chemical hapten exposure. Study-level background: Diphenylcyclopropenone doses were given weekly to the scalps of patients across the roughly 25-week study. From small differences in pooled library volume came most of the variation in per-sample TCR yields. DPC at 0.01% went onto the upper back in patch tests, read at 6 days. The study's findings and limits: The count of PT1 expanded TCRs correlated positively with patch test score.

TCRdb processed the RACE reads anew with MiXCR; each CDR3 protein has one entry. The data show 60,000 to 80,000 distinct CDR3 sequences, 32% seen once. Sequences were derived from whole blood, sampled in connection with sensitization to the hapten diphenylcyclopropenone (DPC). This clonotype originated in a man aged 35 to 55 with alopecia areata. Some clones in this sample may be carry-over from other donors' samples.

CDR3 nucleotides: TGCAGTGCCCACAGGGGAATAAATCAGCCCCAGCATTTT. It encodes CSAHRGINQPQHF. The V call is TRBV20-1, the J call TRBJ1-5; 7 positions match TRBD1. V dropped 6 bases and J dropped 4; count of bases not matched to a gene: 6. CDR1 and CDR2 (germline): DFQATT, SNEGSKA (reference sequence). CDR3 length: 13 residues.